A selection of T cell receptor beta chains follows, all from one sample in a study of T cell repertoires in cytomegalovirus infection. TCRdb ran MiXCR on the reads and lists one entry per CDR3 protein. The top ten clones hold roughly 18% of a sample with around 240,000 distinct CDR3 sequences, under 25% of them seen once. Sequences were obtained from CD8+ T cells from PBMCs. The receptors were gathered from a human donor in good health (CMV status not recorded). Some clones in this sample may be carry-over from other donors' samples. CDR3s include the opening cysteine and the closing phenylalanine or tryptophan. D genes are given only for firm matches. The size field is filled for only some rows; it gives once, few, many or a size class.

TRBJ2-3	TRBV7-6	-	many	TGTGCCAGCAGCTCCACGGGTCGCACAGATACGCAGTATTTT	CASSSTGRTDTQYF
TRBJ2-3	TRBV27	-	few	TGTGCCAGCAGTTTATCGGTCTCGCCGGATACGCAGTATTTT	CASSLSVSPDTQYF
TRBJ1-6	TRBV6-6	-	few	TGTGCCAGCAGTTACTCGAACGGCGGGAAACTCTATAATTCACCCCTCCACTTT	CASSYSNGGKLYNSPLHF
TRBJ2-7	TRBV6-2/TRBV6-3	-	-	TGTGCCAGCAGTTACTTTAGTCTCGAGCAGTACTTC	CASSYFSLEQYF
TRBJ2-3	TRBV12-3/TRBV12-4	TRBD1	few	TGTGCCAGCAGTCGGACCGGGACAGGGGATCAAGATACGCAGTATTTT	CASSRTGTGDQDTQYF
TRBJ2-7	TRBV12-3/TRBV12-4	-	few	TGTGCCAGCAGTTTGGGGGCAGGGGTGCAGTACTTC	CASSLGAGVQYF
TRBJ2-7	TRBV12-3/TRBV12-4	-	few	TGTGCCAGCAACATACCGGGCAGGGCTTACGAGCAGTACTTC	CASNIPGRAYEQYF
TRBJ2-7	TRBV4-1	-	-	TGCGCCAGCAGCCAAGGAATAACAGACTACGAGCAGTACTTC	CASSQGITDYEQYF
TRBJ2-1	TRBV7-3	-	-	TGTGCCAGCAGCTTAACGGGGGGTCCTAATGAGCAGTTCTTC	CASSLTGGPNEQFF
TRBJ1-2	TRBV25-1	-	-	TGTGCCAGCAGTCCGGGATTATACTATGGCTACACCTTC	CASSPGLYYGYTF
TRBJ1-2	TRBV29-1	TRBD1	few	TGCAGCGTTGAAACGGCCGGGACAGGGTTAAACTATGGCTACACCTTC	CSVETAGTGLNYGYTF
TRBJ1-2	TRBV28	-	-	TGTGCCAGCAGTCCTCAACGGGGGCGTCCCTCCTATGGCTACACCTTC	CASSPQRGRPSYGYTF
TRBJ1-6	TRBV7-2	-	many	TGTGCCAGCAGCCAATTACGCGGGGGAAATTCACCCCTCCACTTT	CASSQLRGGNSPLHF
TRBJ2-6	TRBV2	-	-	TGTGCCAGCAAAAGGGGGTACTCTGGGGCCAACGTCCTGACTTTC	CASKRGYSGANVLTF
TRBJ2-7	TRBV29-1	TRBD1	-	TGCAGCGTGTGGACAGGGCGCGACGAGCAGTACTTC	CSVWTGRDEQYF
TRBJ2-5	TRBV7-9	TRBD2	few	TGTGCCAGCAGCTCGCTAGCGGGGGGGACCGTTGGGGAGACCCAGTACTTC	CASSSLAGGTVGETQYF
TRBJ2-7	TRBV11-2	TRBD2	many	TGTGCCAGCAGCTTGGGAGGGGACTACGAGCAGTACTTC	CASSLGGDYEQYF
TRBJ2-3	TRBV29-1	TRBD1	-	TGCAGCGTTGAAGATCAGGACAGGGGCACAGATACGCAGTATTTT	CSVEDQDRGTDTQYF
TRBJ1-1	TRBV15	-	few	TGTGCCACCAGCCCAAACGAGGGCACTGAAGCTTTCTTT	CATSPNEGTEAFF
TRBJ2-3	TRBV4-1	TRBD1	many	TGCGCCAGCAGCCAAGAGAGGCCCAAGGGGGCTTCCTCCACAGATACGCAGTATTTT	CASSQERPKGASSTDTQYF
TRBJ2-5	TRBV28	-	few	TGTGCCAGCAGGGGTAACAAGTGGGGGCGAGAGACCCAGTACTTC	CASRGNKWGRETQYF
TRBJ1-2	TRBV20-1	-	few	TGCAGTGCTAGTCCAGATAACTATGGCTACACCTTC	CSASPDNYGYTF
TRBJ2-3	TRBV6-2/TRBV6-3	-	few	TGTGCCAGCAGTTACTCCTTTTCAGATACGCAGTATTTT	CASSYSFSDTQYF
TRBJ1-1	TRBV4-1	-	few	TGCGCCAGTTCATGGACAGCCTTGAACACTGAAGCTTTCTTT	CASSWTALNTEAFF
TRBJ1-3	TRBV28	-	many	TGTGCCAGCAGTCCTTCTTGGGGGCGGGAGAACACCATATATTTT	CASSPSWGRENTIYF
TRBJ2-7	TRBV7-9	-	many	TGTGCCAGCTCTGACCAGGGATGGATCGACGAGCAGTACTTC	CASSDQGWIDEQYF
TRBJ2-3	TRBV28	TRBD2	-	TGTGCCAGCAACCGGTCGGGGGGATTACGGCCAGATACGCAGTATTTT	CASNRSGGLRPDTQYF
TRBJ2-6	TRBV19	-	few	TGTGCCAGTAGTCGGACAGCGAGGGCCAACGTCCTGACTTTC	CASSRTARANVLTF
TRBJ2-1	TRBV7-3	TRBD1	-	TGTGCCAGCAGCGCGCCCGGGACAGGGGGTACTGAGCAGTTCTTC	CASSAPGTGGTEQFF
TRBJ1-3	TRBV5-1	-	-	TGCGCCAGCGGAGTTGGCTCTGGAAACACCATATATTTT	CASGVGSGNTIYF
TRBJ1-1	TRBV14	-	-	TGTGCCAGCAGCCAGTTCAGGGATCCTGAGGGCACTGAAGCTTTCTTT	CASSQFRDPEGTEAFF
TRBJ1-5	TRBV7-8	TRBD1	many	TGTGCCAGCAGCCAAACCGGGACAGTCAATCAGCCCCAGCATTTT	CASSQTGTVNQPQHF
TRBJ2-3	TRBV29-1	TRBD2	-	TGCAGCGTTGAGAACGGGGGGGCGGGTTCAGATACGCAGTATTTT	CSVENGGAGSDTQYF
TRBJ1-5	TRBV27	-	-	TGTGCCAGCAGTGTCGGGGGTCAGCCCCAGCATTTT	CASSVGGQPQHF
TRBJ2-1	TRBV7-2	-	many	TGTGCCAGCAGTGTGGGGCGGGGTAGCAATGAGCAGTTCTTC	CASSVGRGSNEQFF
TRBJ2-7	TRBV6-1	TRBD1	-	TGTGCCAGCAGTTCAAAAACAGGGGGCTTCTACGAGCAGTACTTC	CASSSKTGGFYEQYF
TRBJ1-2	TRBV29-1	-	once	TGCAGCGTTGTGACAGTCGGCTACACCTTC	CSVVTVGYTF
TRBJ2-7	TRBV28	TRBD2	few	TGTGCCAGCAGTTTATTTGCTAGCGGGGTCACCTACGAGCAGTACTTC	CASSLFASGVTYEQYF
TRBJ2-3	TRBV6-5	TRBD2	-	TGTGCCAGCAGTACAGGACTAGCGGTCACAGATACGCAGTATTTT	CASSTGLAVTDTQYF